Sequencing of this T cell receptor (beta chain) was carried out in a study of shared clonotypes between healthy human individuals (dated by TCRdb to the early 2020s). Notes on the research overall: A few men and a couple of women, aged 18 to 49 years, made up the cohort. The study deeply sequenced blood TCR repertoires of five healthy adults to estimate repertoire size and the extent of clonotype sharing between individuals. To increase sequencing depth and limit assay-specific biases, TCR repertoire library preparation and sequencing were carried out by different laboratories using diverse techniques. Leukapheresis yielded between about 0.9 and 8.9 billion PBMCs per donor. Overall study outcomes, separate from this receptor: Pairwise subsampling indicated that sequencing depth was expected to affect the degree of clonotype sharing among donors. The genetic and exposure-history diversity represented was limited by the small number of donors. Sampling was restricted to blood, and TCR repertoires in tissues likely differ from the TCR repertoires found in blood.

Counted from cysteine to phenylalanine, this CDR3 has 13 amino acids. Only the CDR3 DNA is retained, 39 bases long and in frame from the first base. The germline ends are 16 bases apart after V is trimmed by 11 bases and J by 3 bases. CDR1 and CDR2 were assigned from the germline V gene as SNHLY and FYNNEI. On this clone itself: No cognate antigen has been identified for it. No base qualities exist here, and no much larger clone lies one base off it.

The donors were healthy, HIV-negative adults who had no recently reported acute infections or vaccinations. Only Caucasian adults living in Nashville, Tennessee, USA were represented among the donors. In the unsorted samples, tens of millions of PBMCs were counted, and genomic DNA was extracted using the QIAamp DNA Blood Mini kit. After blood collection by leukapheresis, PBMCs were isolated using Ficoll-Histopaque density gradient centrifugation and then cryopreserved in the vapor phase of liquid nitrogen. Using the deep immunoSEQ assay, multiplex PCR amplified TCR CDR3 regions from genomic DNA. Extracted genomic DNA from each cell subset was spread evenly across all wells of several immunoSEQ 96-well plates, with each plate serving as a replicate. For unsorted PBMC, each replicate PCR was loaded with 300 ng genomic DNA, equivalent to around 30,000 T cell genomes. Ten immunoSEQ deep assay plates were used to sequence unsorted PBMC genomic DNA. The purified libraries were quantified using a Qubit 3.0 fluorometer, sized with a Bioanalyzer 2100, and then quantified again using the KAPA Library Quantification kit. Every immunoSEQ 96-well plate was sequenced on a dedicated single-read 150-cycle Illumina NextSeq 550 flow cell. The authors' analysis ran thus. Because the immunoSEQ output included only junctional sequences and no quality scores, the filtering could not be the same as the filtering used for full-length reads. Sequences were annotated with PyIR, a Python wrapper for IgBLAST v1.9, using IMGT germline references to assign V/J genes and CDR3. Reads were filtered out if the reads had weak V/J assignments (E-value above 1e-6), no CDR3, stop codons, out-of-frame junctions, or ambiguous translated residues. A V3J clonotype was defined by an identical inferred V gene, J gene, and CDR3 amino acid sequence. To compute the percentage overlap between repertoires, the number of shared unique clonotypes was divided by the size of the smaller repertoire. Richness of each repertoire was evaluated using RTK rarefaction, the Chao1 estimator, and Recon v2.1 estimates of unobserved clonotypes. TCRdb's version of the immuneACCESS table is confined to in-frame rearrangements and falls short of the full clone set. An unresolved V gene accounts for under half of the shortfall where checked; the remainder is of unknown origin. The DNA gave D and trimming, while V, J and clone size come from that table. This sample is represented by under 600,000 clones; around 76% of them were singletons. Clones ranked in the top ten supply around 12% of the sample.

This chain joins TRBV2 to TRBJ1-1; TRBD1 could be the D gene, as 6 bases match. What was sequenced was PBMCs. The receptor was isolated from a woman aged 35 to 49 in good health. Some clones in this sample may be carry-over from other donors' samples. The CDR3 amino acid sequence is: CASTREGDTEAFF. The DNA reads TGTGCCTCGACCAGGGAGGGGGACACTGAAGCTTTCTTT.